A single sample gave rise to the 20 T cell receptor beta chains below, sequenced in a study of PD-1 blockade in classical Hodgkin lymphoma. Using immunoSEQ multiplex PCR, the repertoire was profiled, and TCRdb retains in-frame clones only, with some absent. The table records over 20,000 clones, 80% of them present only once. Exposure to brentuximab vedotin varied, and each patient had relapsed following autologous stem cell transplantation. The input for sequencing was peripheral blood mononuclear cells (PBMCs), taken before the second cycle of nivolumab. Every receptor here comes from a human donor with classical Hodgkin lymphoma.

V is TRBV27 and J is TRBJ2-2; unclear D gene. Germline-derived CDR1 and CDR2 are MNHEY and SMNVEV (reference sequence). With 2 bases removed from V and 4 bases from J, the gap between germline ends came to 5 bases. This CDR3 is built from 13 residues. This CDR3 is CASSLKRTGELFF. CDR3 coding DNA: TGTGCCAGCAGTTTAAAGCGCACCGGGGAGCTGTTTTTT.

The gene calls are TRBV7-9 and TRBJ1-3; 8 bases fit TRBD1. J was trimmed by 0 bases and V by 6 bases; bases with no gene match: 7. CDR3 length equals 16 residues. Germline V CDR1 and CDR2: SEHNR, FQNEAQ (reference sequence). In DNA, the CDR3 is TGTGCCAGCAGAAAAGGACAGGGATTCTCTGGAAACACCATATATTTT. It specifies CASRKGQGFSGNTIYF.

The genes are TRBV4-2 and TRBJ2-3; D gene ambiguous. The germline V gene has CDR1 LGHNA and CDR2 YNFKEQ. Trimming cost V 4 bases and J 3 bases, with 14 bases left between them. The CDR3 covers 15 residues. The CDR3 sequence is CASSPEASGTDTQYF. In nucleotides, the CDR3 is TGTGCCAGCAGCCCGGAAGCATCTGGGACAGATACGCAGTATTTT.

The CDR3 here is CASSDRGTSGSGDTQYF. The CDR3 DNA sequence: TGTGCCAGCAGCGACCGAGGGACTAGCGGGAGCGGGGATACGCAGTATTTT. V and J are TRBV7-2 and TRBJ2-3; 14 bases agree with TRBD2. The CDR3 covers 17 residues. V lost 5 bases to trimming and J lost 6 bases; unmatched junction nucleotides: 10. Germline V gene lookup returns CDR1 SGHTA and CDR2 FQGNSA.

V is TRBV29-1 and J is TRBJ1-1; the D gene is possibly TRBD1 (5 bases). The CDR3 is 12 residues long. Per the germline V gene, CDR1 is SQVTM and CDR2 is ANQGSEA. V was shortened by 6 bases and J by 9 bases, with 17 bases between the two germline ends. CDR3 sequence reads: CSVGDWDHQAFF. CDR3 in DNA: TGCAGCGTGGGGGATTGGGACCATCAAGCTTTCTTT.

This clone has just a few counts. The chain recombines TRBV28 with TRBJ2-1, with 10 bases that match TRBD2. This CDR3 spans 15 amino acids. Germline V CDR1 and CDR2: MDHEN, SYDVKM. J was trimmed by 5 bases and V by 8 bases; bases with no gene match: 9. CDR3 protein: CASSPSTSGNNEQFF. CDR3 sequence (DNA): TGTGCCAGCTCTCCATCCACTAGCGGGAACAATGAGCAGTTCTTC.

This clone was observed a few times. The genes are TRBV15 and TRBJ2-6; D uncertain. Germline CDR1 is LNHNV and CDR2 is YYDKDF (reference sequence). CDR3 length equals 16 residues. V lost 0 bases, J lost 2 bases, and 8 bases lay in between. The CDR3 region is CATSRDWNAGANVLTF. CDR3 bases: TGTGCCACCAGCAGAGATTGGAACGCTGGGGCCAACGTCCTGACTTTC. Filled out from reference TRBV15 and TRBJ2-6, the complete variable domain reads DAMVIQNPRYQVTQFGKPVTLSCSQTLNHNVMYWYQQKSSQAPKLLFHYYDKDFNNEADTPDNFQSRRPNTSFCFLDIRSPGLGDTAMYLCATSRDWNAGANVLTFGAGSRLTVL.

V is TRBV10-3 and J is TRBJ2-3; perhaps TRBD1 as D (5 bases). Trimming removed 2 bases at V and 2 bases at J, with 11 bases between. Germline V gene sequence: CDR1 ENHRY, CDR2 SYGVKD. The CDR3 extends over 15 amino acids. CDR3 sequence: CAISERGGFTDTQYF. CDR3 DNA: TGTGCCATCAGTGAGAGGGGTGGGTTCACAGATACGCAGTATTTT.

The chain uses TRBV14 and TRBJ2-5; D may be TRBD1 (6 bases). CDR3 length equals 14 residues. Germline CDR1 SGHDN, CDR2 FVKESK. The ends were cut back, 0 bases at V and 7 bases at J, with 12 bases in the middle. The CDR3 coding sequence is TGTGCCAGCAGCCAAGAAGAGGACAGAGGGACCCAGTACTTC. It yields the protein CASSQEEDRGTQYF.

The chain joins TRBV5-1 to TRBJ1-1, with 7 bases that match TRBD1. Germline-derived CDR1 and CDR2 are SGHRS and YFSETQ. The CDR3 is made up of 16 amino acids. V dropped 4 bases and J dropped 3; count of bases not matched to a gene: 12. The DNA for the CDR3 is TGCGCCAGCAGCATGACCTTGAACGACAGGGACACTGAAGCTTTCTTT. Translating it yields CASSMTLNDRDTEAFF.

This clone was observed a single time. One end of the junction fails to match germline, which may point to a read error. This rearrangement joins TRBV18 to TRBJ1-1; 7 bases map to TRBD1. CDR3 length: 15 amino acids. Germline-derived CDR1 and CDR2 are KGHSH and LQKENI. In DNA, the CDR3 is TGTACCAGCTCACCCCGGACAGGTCCGAGCACTGAAGCTTTCTTT. Translation: CTSSPRTGPSTEAFF.

This clone occurred once. The chain has TRBV19 and TRBJ1-3, with D perhaps TRBD1 (5 bases). V lost 3 bases and J lost 7, with 10 bases in between. The CDR3 runs to 13 residues. CDR1 LNHDA and CDR2 SQIVND come from the germline V gene (reference sequence). The CDR3 loop reads CASSIEGTNTIYF. CDR3 coding DNA: TGTGCCAGTAGTATCGAGGGGACTAACACCATATATTTT.

The V gene is TRBV6-5, the J gene TRBJ2-3, with TRBD2 matching over 9 bases. Per the germline V gene, CDR1 is MNHEY and CDR2 is SVGAGI. This CDR3 has 16 residues. The junction had 5 bases not matched to a gene; V was cut back by 0 bases and J by 4 bases. The CDR3 is CASSYSPSGNADTQYF. Here the CDR3 DNA reads TGTGCCAGCAGTTACTCTCCTAGCGGGAACGCAGATACGCAGTATTTT.

The chain joins TRBV5-1 to TRBJ2-3, with D tentatively TRBD1 or TRBD2 (5 bases each). Germline assignment: CDR1 SGHRS and CDR2 YFSETQ. V dropped 6 bases and J dropped 4 bases, with 15 bases sitting between them. The CDR3 sequence is 14 residues long. The CDR3 bases are TGCGCCAGCACCCGGGACGCTGGCGCAGATACGCAGTATTTT. Residues: CASTRDAGADTQYF. Complete variable domain (other parts from reference TRBV5-1 and TRBJ2-3): KAGVTQTPRYLIKTRGQQVTLSCSPISGHRSVSWYQQTPGQGLQFLFEYFSETQRNKGNFPGRFSGRQFSNSRSEMNVSTLELGDSALYLCASTRDAGADTQYFGPGTRLTVL.

This clone was counted once. V and J are TRBV7-9 and TRBJ2-7, with D possibly being TRBD2 (5 bases). CDR3 length: 14 residues. Trimming removed 5 bases from V and 0 bases from J, with 11 bases in between. Germline V CDR1 and CDR2: SEHNR, FQNEAQ (reference sequence). Here the CDR3 reads CASSQTGNSYEQYF. The CDR3 DNA reads as TGTGCCAGCAGCCAGACCGGGAACTCCTACGAGCAGTACTTC.

This clone was observed a few times. The chain combines TRBV10-2 with TRBJ2-7; TRBD1 matches 7 bases. Looked up from germline, CDR1 is WSHSY and CDR2 is SAAADI. V shed 4 bases, J shed 3 bases, and the junction held 3 bases outside the gene matches. The length of the CDR3 is 13 residues. In DNA form, the CDR3 reads TGCGCCAGCAGTGTAGGACAGGTCTACGAGCAGTACTTC. This encodes CASSVGQVYEQYF.

This chain connects TRBV27 to TRBJ2-6, with TRBD1 matching 10 bases. This CDR3 is built from 17 residues. V lost 6 bases to trimming and J lost 2 bases; unmatched junction nucleotides: 7. Germline V gene sequence: CDR1 MNHEY, CDR2 SMNVEV (reference sequence). The CDR3 DNA sequence: TGTGCCAGCAGCAAACCGACAGGGGGCACTGGGGCCAACGTCCTGACTTTC. It translates to CASSKPTGGTGANVLTF.

This clone was counted a single time. This chain joins TRBV5-8 and TRBJ2-1; 8 bases agree with TRBD1. Per germline, CDR1 SGHTS and CDR2 YDEGEE. J lost 5 bases, V lost 5 bases, and 15 bases had no gene match. The CDR3 sequence is 17 residues long. CDR3 amino acids: CASSPGALPGQDNEQFF. CDR3 DNA sequence: TGTGCCAGCAGTCCTGGGGCACTACCGGGACAGGACAATGAGCAGTTCTTC.

V usage is TRBV29-1 and J usage is TRBJ2-3, with D maybe TRBD1 (6 bases). CDR1 SQVTM and CDR2 ANQGSEA come from the germline V gene. The ends were cut back, 4 bases at V and 9 bases at J, with 14 bases in the middle. The CDR3 totals 12 residues. This chain's CDR3 is CSVGARGGTQYF. The CDR3 nucleotides are TGCAGCGTTGGAGCTAGAGGGGGAACGCAGTATTTT.

This clone showed up just a few times. The rearrangement links TRBV6-6 to TRBJ2-7; 10 bases agree with TRBD2. The CDR3 has 15 amino acids. Losses at the gene ends were 4 bases for V and 3 bases for J; bases not matched to a gene: 6. CDR1 is MNHNY, CDR2 SVGAGI, per germline (reference sequence). The chain's CDR3 is CASSSSSGSLYEQYF. CDR3 bases: TGTGCCAGCAGTTCCTCTAGCGGGAGTCTCTACGAGCAGTACTTC.